This TCR beta chain comes out of a study of CD8+CD57+ T cells in acquired aplastic anemia. Study details: Mean yield of DNA from sorted CD4+ and CD8+ cells was around 3 ug.

The study profiled TCR beta VDJ and CDR3 using genomic DNA as template. MiXCR, run by TCRdb on the reads, gives a single entry per CDR3 protein. Altogether around 170,000 distinct CDR3 sequences are present, 55% to 70% being singletons, with the ten largest covering 45% to 50%. The table lists this clonotype with a few counts. The antigen is unknown. The germline V gene has CDR1 SGHTA and CDR2 FQGNSA. The V and J ends lost 5 bases and 5 bases respectively, with 15 bases between them. The CDR3 totals 14 residues. Study results and caveats: Researchers report that fewer than 35 CD8+ CDR3 sequences appeared in both patients and controls.

Sequences were obtained from sorted CD4+, CD8+, or CD8+CD57+ T cells (not recorded which) from PBMCs. This clonotype originated in a human donor in good health. The chain employs TRBV7-2 and TRBJ2-5; D is undetermined. CDR3 nucleotides: TGTGCCAGCAGCCCTCCGGGTCGGTGGGAGACCCAGTACTTC. This codes for CASSPPGRWETQYF.